The clone carrying this T cell receptor beta chain was picked up a small number of times. The data are from a study of blood T cell repertoires in COVID-19. In the study overall: Italy, Spain and the United States were the sources of the convalescent and acute COVID-19 samples. From T cells, B-cell-depleted T cells, or PBMCs came the material, which was cDNA or gDNA.

Trimming removed 1 base from V and 7 bases from J, with 13 bases in between. This CDR3 region has 14 residues. Germline assignment: CDR1 MNHNS and CDR2 SASEGT. In the original workflow: Cell counts per sample came from amplifying reference gene primers. Sequencing used immunoSEQ multiplex PCR; TCRdb keeps in-frame clones, though not all of them. That table gives V, J and clone size, and the DNA gave D and trimming. Of 200,000 to 250,000 clones in the sample, approximately 84% were seen once. The gene calls are TRBV6-1 and TRBJ1-2; maybe TRBD1 (5 bases). The origin of this receptor is a woman aged 45-65 years with active or convalescent COVID-19. The material sequenced was peripheral blood. The DNA of the CDR3 is TGTGCCAGCAGTGAAGTGGGCAGGGAGGTTGGCTACACCTTC. Protein sequence: CASSEVGREVGYTF.